These 26 T cell receptor beta chains were all obtained from the same sample, sequenced in a study of CD8 T cells in ankylosing spondylitis. Study observations and caveats: Ankylosing spondylitis blood seemed to carry a telltale TCR beta motif made of fewer than 10 highly homologous variants.

TCRdb called the 5' RACE reads again in MiXCR, with one record for every CDR3 protein. The table records roughly 670,000 distinct CDR3 sequences, around 17% of them present only once. Their cognate antigens are unknown. The sequencing sample was made of blood, either unsorted or a sorted T cell fraction (not recorded which). The receptor source for this set is a male donor with ankylosing spondylitis.

This clonotype was observed a few times. The chain joins TRBV12-3 or TRBV12-4 to TRBJ1-1, with D perhaps matching TRBD1 (5 bases). V lost 2 bases to trimming and J lost 11 bases, with 15 bases between them. The CDR3 runs 13 residues. CDR3 DNA: TGTGCCAGCAGTTTAACAGGAGAGTTTATGGCTTTCTTT. Residues: CASSLTGEFMAFF.

Only a few counts were recorded for this clonotype. The gene calls are TRBV20-1 and TRBJ2-3; 9 bases line up with TRBD2. Germline CDR1 is DFQATT and CDR2 is SNEGSKA (reference sequence). This CDR3 region has 17 residues. The trim removed 0 bases at V and 2 bases at J, leaving 9 bases unmatched. CDR3 DNA: TGCAGTGCTAGAGATCGTGGGAGACTAGCGGTCACAGATACGCAGTATTTT. It is translated as CSARDRGRLAVTDTQYF.

This clonotype was counted between two and nine times. The rearrangement uses TRBV12-3 or TRBV12-4 and TRBJ2-1; no definite D call. The CDR3 consists of 15 residues. V shed 5 bases and J shed 0 bases, with 11 bases lying between them. CDR3 nucleotides: TGTGCCAGCAGTCCCCCTATGAGCTCCTACAATGAGCAGTTCTTC. The encoded protein is CASSPPMSSYNEQFF.

At least ten counts were recorded for this clonotype. This chain joins TRBV6-1 and TRBJ1-3; D gene ambiguous. This CDR3 is built from 16 residues. CDR1 MNHNS and CDR2 SASEGT come from the germline V gene. V lost 6 bases, J lost 0 bases, and 15 bases lay in between. The CDR3 here is CASSPGGTFSGNTIYF. The CDR3 nucleotides read TGTGCCAGCAGCCCCGGCGGAACGTTCTCTGGAAACACCATATATTTT.

The CDR3 loop is CSARDPMLGLAGYEQYF. DNA of the CDR3: TGCAGTGCTAGAGACCCTATGTTAGGGTTAGCGGGATACGAGCAGTACTTC. The rearrangement joins TRBV20-1 to TRBJ2-7, with 8 bases lining up with TRBD2. Germline-derived CDR1 and CDR2 are DFQATT and SNEGSKA (reference sequence). With V trimmed by 0 bases and J by 4 bases, 14 bases remained unmatched. The length of the CDR3 is 17 residues.

This clonotype was observed a few times. The V call is TRBV18, the J call TRBJ1-5; D remains ambiguous. CDR3 size: 17 residues. CDR1 and CDR2 (germline): KGHSH, LQKENI. Trimming removed 2 bases from V and 5 bases from J, with 19 bases in between. The CDR3 bases are TGTGCCAGCTCACCAAGGCTTTTGAAGAGTGCCTATCAGCCCCAGCATTTT. Translating it yields CASSPRLLKSAYQPQHF. Drawing the rest from reference TRBV18 and TRBJ1-5, the complete variable domain is NAGVMQNPRHLVRRRGQEARLRCSPMKGHSHVYWYRQLPEEGLKFMVYLQKENIIDESGMPKERFSAEFPKEGPSILRIQQVVRGDSAAYFCASSPRLLKSAYQPQHFGDGTRLSIL.

The table lists this clonotype with a few counts. The V gene is TRBV5-1, the J gene TRBJ1-6; D not certain. The CDR3 spans 15 residues. The V end lost 0 bases, the J end lost 5 bases, and 9 bases lay between the germline ends. Per germline, CDR1 SGHRS and CDR2 YFSETQ. Here the CDR3 reads CASSLGWQNNSPLHF. CDR3 bases: TGCGCCAGCAGCTTGGGGTGGCAGAATAATTCACCCCTCCACTTT.

The chain has TRBV2 and TRBJ1-3; D is possibly TRBD1 (5 bases). The germline gives CDR1 SNHLY, CDR2 FYNNEI. There are 15 residues in the CDR3. Trimming cost V 0 bases and J 1 base, with 7 bases left between them. The CDR3 coding sequence is TGTGCCAGCAGTGAAGCGGGGGGATCTGGAAACACCATATATTTT. Translating gives CASSEAGGSGNTIYF.

In its sample, this clonotype was seen a few times. The rearrangement joins TRBV12-3 or TRBV12-4 to TRBJ2-1; 12 nucleotides agree with TRBD2. With V trimmed by 7 bases and J by 0 bases, 7 bases remained unmatched. The CDR3 length is 17 residues. CDR3 bases: TGTGCCAGCACCCGGACTAGCGGGGCGAGCTCCTACAATGAGCAGTTCTTC. This sequence encodes CASTRTSGASSYNEQFF.

The table lists this clonotype with many counts. This chain links TRBV12-3 or TRBV12-4 with TRBJ2-5; a weak D match, TRBD2 (5 bases). The CDR3 sequence is 12 residues long. Trimming removed 3 bases from V and 3 bases from J, with 5 bases in between. CDR3 nucleotides: TGTGCCAGCAGTTTGCGGGAAGAGACCCAGTACTTC. It yields the protein CASSLREETQYF.

The chain carries TRBV5-6 and TRBJ2-7; TRBD2 is a possible D gene (5 bases). This CDR3 is 13 amino acids long. Trimming took 3 bases from V and 5 from J, leaving 12 bases between them. In germline, CDR1 is SGHDT, CDR2 YYEEEE. CDR3 sequence: CASSYGVSDEQYF. The CDR3 DNA follows: TGTGCCAGCAGCTACGGGGTTTCGGACGAGCAGTACTTC.

The chain has TRBV12-3 or TRBV12-4 and TRBJ2-1; no clear D. Trimming pared 7 bases from V and 0 bases from J, leaving 13 bases between. The CDR3 runs to 15 residues. The CDR3 region is CASIYTRSSYNEQFF. CDR3 nucleotide sequence: TGTGCCAGCATCTATACCAGGAGCTCCTACAATGAGCAGTTCTTC.

The chain recombines TRBV7-2 with TRBJ1-1, with TRBD1 identical over 11 bases. There are 13 residues in the CDR3. V lost 5 bases and J lost 12; bases outside the gene matches: 8. CDR1 and CDR2 (germline): SGHTA, FQGNSA. The CDR3 loop is CASSITGQGGSFF. The CDR3, as DNA: TGTGCCAGCAGCATAACGGGACAGGGGGGGTCTTTCTTT.

This clonotype was seen a few times. The chain recombines TRBV5-4 with TRBJ2-1, with D maybe TRBD2 (6 bases). The CDR3 has 14 amino acids. From germline, CDR1 is SGHNT and CDR2 YYREEE (reference sequence). Trimming cost V 2 bases and J 10 bases, with 16 bases left between them. The CDR3 DNA reads as TGTGCCAGCAGCTTTAAGCGGGTTGGGGCGGAGCAGTTCTTC. As protein: CASSFKRVGAEQFF.

This clonotype occurred many times. The V and J genes are TRBV7-2 and TRBJ1-1, with D uncertain. The V gene's germline CDR1 is SGHTA and CDR2 FQGNSA. The CDR3 length is 12 residues. With 1 base removed from V and 6 bases from J, the gap between germline ends came to 6 bases. The CDR3 DNA is TGTGCCAGCAGCTTAGTGGGGTCTGAAGCTTTCTTT. This gives the protein CASSLVGSEAFF.

This clonotype was seen a handful of times. V usage is TRBV15 and J usage is TRBJ2-3; TRBD2 matches at 13 bases. This CDR3 spans 15 amino acids. Losses at the gene ends were 5 bases for V and 6 bases for J; bases not matched to a gene: 5. The germline V gene encodes CDR1 LNHNV and CDR2 YYDKDF (reference sequence). DNA of the CDR3: TGTGCCACCAGCCTGACTAGCGGGGGGATGGATACGCAGTATTTT. Its protein product is CATSLTSGGMDTQYF.

This clonotype was seen only a few times. J is TRBJ1-5 and V is TRBV6-2 or TRBV6-3; unclear D gene. Germline lookup yields CDR1 MNHEY and CDR2 SVGEGT. The V gene lost 8 bases and the J gene lost 6 bases, with 14 bases spanning the gap. This CDR3 comprises 13 residues. In DNA, the CDR3 is TGTGCCAGCTCCCTCGGCGGGGTTCAGCCCCAGCATTTT. This codes for CASSLGGVQPQHF.

This clonotype has only a few counts. V and J are TRBV11-2 and TRBJ1-2; tentatively, D is TRBD1 (5 bases). Germline loops: CDR1 SGHAT, CDR2 FQNNGV. The CDR3 runs 17 residues. Trimming left V 0 bases short and J 2 bases short, with 16 bases between. This CDR3 reads CASSLDTTTWGNYGYTF. DNA for the CDR3: TGTGCCAGCAGCTTAGATACGACAACCTGGGGGAACTATGGCTACACCTTC. Full variable domain (outside the CDR3, taken from reference TRBV11-2 and TRBJ1-2): EAGVAQSPRYKIIEKRQSVAFWCNPISGHATLYWYQQILGQGPKLLIQFQNNGVVDDSQLPKDRFSAERLKGVDSTLKIQPAKLEDSAVYLCASSLDTTTWGNYGYTFGSGTRLTVV.

V gene TRBV6-1 combines with J gene TRBJ2-5; 11 bases map to TRBD2. This CDR3 is 14 amino acids long. Germline CDR1 is MNHNS and CDR2 is SASEGT. Trimming took 7 bases from V and 1 from J; bases not matched to a gene: 2. CDR3 sequence: CASKTSGAQETQYF. DNA of the CDR3: TGTGCCAGCAAGACTAGCGGGGCCCAAGAGACCCAGTACTTC.

The chain combines TRBV27 with TRBJ1-1; D not certain. Trimming removed 2 bases from V and 6 bases from J, with 16 bases in between. Germline assignment: CDR1 MNHEY and CDR2 SMNVEV (reference sequence). There are 15 residues in the CDR3. The CDR3 sequence is CASSLAGIPGAEAFF. CDR3 bases: TGTGCCAGCAGTTTAGCAGGTATTCCCGGGGCTGAAGCTTTCTTT.

The CDR3 DNA reads as TGTGCCAGCAGCCCAACCCGTGACAAGGCTGGTAATGAAAAACTGTTTTTT. Its protein product is CASSPTRDKAGNEKLFF. The chain is built from TRBV11-2 and TRBJ1-4; the D is unclear. Germline loops: CDR1 SGHAT, CDR2 FQNNGV. V lost 5 bases and J 4 bases, leaving 20 bases between the germline ends. The CDR3 runs to 17 residues.

This clonotype has a handful of counts. The gene calls are TRBV3-1 and TRBJ2-1; 10 bases line up with TRBD2. With V trimmed by 4 bases and J by 9 bases, 12 bases remained unmatched. This CDR3 region has 16 residues. Germline V gives CDR1 LGHDT, CDR2 YNNKEL (reference sequence). The CDR3 sequence: CASSLQKRGGPGEQFF. CDR3 bases: TGTGCCAGCAGCCTCCAAAAGCGGGGGGGGCCCGGTGAGCAGTTCTTC.

This clonotype was observed a few times. The chain combines TRBV29-1 with TRBJ1-1, with D tentatively TRBD1 (5 bases). In germline, CDR1 is SQVTM, CDR2 ANQGSEA. The CDR3 runs 11 residues. The V end lost 1 base, the J end lost 11 bases, and 11 bases lay between the germline ends. The CDR3 DNA is TGCAGCGTTGAAGTAGGAGGGGTTGCTTTCTTT. It encodes CSVEVGGVAFF.

V and J are TRBV4-2 and TRBJ2-2, with D unclear. The V end was cut by 3 bases, the J end by 2 bases, with 16 bases between. Germline V gene sequence: CDR1 LGHNA, CDR2 YNFKEQ. This CDR3 is 17 amino acids long. DNA of the CDR3: TGTGCCAGCAGCCAGGAGTTCGGTTTTTCTAACACCGGGGAGCTGTTTTTT. Amino acid sequence: CASSQEFGFSNTGELFF.

The rearrangement uses TRBV3-1 and TRBJ1-2; the match to TRBD1 covers 7 bases. The J segment lost 6 bases and the V segment lost 6 bases, leaving 7 bases of the junction unmatched. Germline V gene sequence: CDR1 LGHDT, CDR2 YNNKEL (reference sequence). The CDR3 has 13 amino acids. In DNA, the CDR3 is TGTGCCAGCAGACGGACAGGCTCGGATGGCTACACCTTC. Residues: CASRRTGSDGYTF. The whole variable domain, remainder taken from reference TRBV3-1 and TRBJ1-2, is DTAVSQTPKYLVTQMGNDKSIKCEQNLGHDTMYWYKQDSKKFLKIMFSYNNKELIINETVPNRFSPKSPDKAHLNLHINSLELGDSAVYFCASRRTGSDGYTFGSGTRLTVV.

The chain has TRBV28 and TRBJ1-1, with no clear D. This CDR3 contains 14 residues. The germline V and J ends were trimmed by 6 bases and 5 bases, with 16 bases remaining between them. CDR1 and CDR2 from the germline V gene are MDHEN and SYDVKM. In DNA, the CDR3 is TGTGCCAGCAGCCCGGGTCGGGGTGAAACTGAAGCTTTCTTT. Translated, it gives CASSPGRGETEAFF.